Listed below are T cell receptor beta chains from one sample, sequenced in a study of shared clonotypes between healthy human individuals. TCRdb keeps only in-frame clones here, not all; method: immunoSEQ multiplex PCR. The sample holds 2 million or so clones, 85% to 95% seen once. The sequencing sample was made of naive CD4+ T cells sorted from blood. The source is a man aged 18 to 35 in good health. CDR3s include the opening cysteine and the closing phenylalanine or tryptophan. D genes are given only for firm matches. Only part of the rows carry a size: once, few, many, or a class if the clone is expanded.

>TRBV7-9|NA|TRBJ1-1|NA
CASRDTGTEAFF
TGTGCCAGCAGAGACACGGGCACTGAAGCTTTCTTT
>TRBV18|NA|TRBJ1-1|NA
CASSPQVVNTEAFF
TGTGCCAGCTCACCGCAGGTGGTTAACACTGAAGCTTTCTTT
>TRBV30|NA|TRBJ2-1|NA
CAWSPNEGRQFF
TGTGCCTGGAGTCCGAATGAGGGGCGGCAGTTCTTC
>TRBV7-9|TRBD1|TRBJ2-3|NA
CASSLLITGDPNTQYF
TGTGCCAGCAGCTTACTGATTACAGGGGACCCGAATACGCAGTATTTT
>TRBV4-3|NA|TRBJ2-7|once
CASSQDIRGGGAYEQYF
TGCGCCAGCAGCCAAGATATAAGGGGAGGGGGGGCCTACGAGCAGTACTTC
>TRBV5-1|NA|TRBJ2-1|NA
CASSWNPGFWGSQSSYNEQFF
TGCGCCAGCAGCTGGAACCCGGGTTTTTGGGGTTCTCAGAGCTCCTACAATGAGCAGTTCTTC
>TRBV27|NA|TRBJ2-4|NA
CASSLVSDAKNIQYF
TGTGCCAGCAGTTTAGTTTCTGATGCCAAAAACATTCAGTACTTC
>TRBV6-5|NA|TRBJ1-1|NA
CASTLTGNTNTEAFF
TGTGCCAGCACCCTGACAGGAAACACGAACACTGAAGCTTTCTTT
>TRBV9|TRBD2|TRBJ2-1|NA
CASSVVGLAGINEQFF
TGTGCCAGCAGCGTAGTGGGACTAGCGGGAATCAATGAGCAGTTCTTC
>TRBV18|NA|TRBJ1-1|few
CASSPKGNTEAFF
TGTGCCAGCTCACCAAAAGGGAACACTGAAGCTTTCTTT
>TRBV7-2|NA|TRBJ1-5|NA
CASSLGGWSNQPQHF
TGTGCCAGCAGCTTAGGCGGGTGGAGCAATCAGCCCCAGCATTTT
>TRBV5-4|TRBD2|TRBJ2-7|NA
CASSASGLAGGAYEQYF
TGTGCCAGCAGCGCGTCAGGACTAGCGGGGGGAGCCTACGAGCAGTACTTC
>TRBV9|NA|TRBJ2-5|NA
CASSAGAETQYF
TGTGCCAGCAGCGCAGGGGCCGAGACCCAGTACTTC
>TRBV7-2|TRBD1|TRBJ1-5|NA
CASSSSGQGILTQPQHF
TGTGCCAGCAGCTCATCGGGACAGGGGATCTTAACTCAGCCCCAGCATTTT
>TRBV7-9|NA|TRBJ2-7|NA
CASSLDWSSYEQYF
TGTGCCAGCAGCCTGGACTGGAGTTCCTACGAGCAGTACTTC
>TRBV19|NA|TRBJ2-1|NA
CASSISTGATYNEQFF
TGTGCCAGTAGTATTTCGACGGGCGCGACCTACAATGAGCAGTTCTTC
>TRBV12-5|NA|TRBJ1-1|NA
CASGLVLGGPPRNTEAFF
TGTGCTAGTGGTTTGGTACTGGGGGGGCCCCCTCGGAACACTGAAGCTTTCTTT
>TRBV30|NA|TRBJ2-5|once
CAWSVRKSTGETQYF
TGTGCCTGGAGTGTACGAAAAAGCACGGGGGAGACCCAGTACTTC
>TRBV28|NA|TRBJ2-5|NA
CASSAVRSGVRETQYF
TGTGCCAGCAGTGCGGTACGTTCCGGAGTGCGAGAGACCCAGTACTTC
>TRBV7-2|NA|TRBJ2-1|NA
CASSSGLSSYNEQFF
TGTGCCAGCAGCTCGGGACTTAGCTCCTACAATGAGCAGTTCTTC
>TRBV9|NA|TRBJ2-1|NA
CASSVGGGGYNEQFF
TGTGCCAGCAGCGTAGGAGGCGGAGGCTACAATGAGCAGTTCTTC
>TRBV4-1|TRBD2|TRBJ2-3|once
CASSGIAGTDTQYF
TGCGCCAGCAGTGGAATAGCGGGTACAGATACGCAGTATTTT
>TRBV27|NA|TRBJ2-7|NA
CASSIRGEQYF
TGTGCCAGCAGTATACGGGGCGAGCAGTACTTC
>TRBV5-1|NA|TRBJ2-1|NA
CASSLNRDAAYNEQFF
TGCGCCAGCAGCTTGAACCGGGACGCCGCCTACAATGAGCAGTTCTTC
>TRBV4-3|NA|TRBJ2-2|few
CASSQEPNTGELFF
TGCGCCAGCAGCCAAGAACCGAACACCGGGGAGCTGTTTTTT
>TRBV5-1|TRBD1|TRBJ1-2|once
CASSSPEGAGGYTF
TGCGCCAGCAGCTCGCCCGAGGGGGCGGGTGGCTACACCTTC
>TRBV18|TRBD2|TRBJ2-1|once
CASSGTRSYNEQFF
TGTGCCAGCTCTGGGACTAGATCCTACAATGAGCAGTTCTTC
>TRBV6-1|NA|TRBJ1-5|once
CASSVPGNQPQHF
TGTGCCAGCAGTGTTCCAGGTAATCAGCCCCAGCATTTT
>TRBV29-1|TRBD1|TRBJ1-1|NA
CSVGYRGDTEAFF
TGCAGCGTGGGATACAGGGGGGACACTGAAGCTTTCTTT
>TRBV6-1|NA|TRBJ1-2|NA
CASRPGANYGYTF
TGTGCCAGCAGACCCGGGGCTAACTATGGCTACACCTTC
>TRBV5-6|TRBD1|TRBJ2-2|NA
CASKTGANTGELFF
TGTGCCAGCAAGACAGGGGCGAACACCGGGGAGCTGTTTTTT
>TRBV30|NA|TRBJ2-7|NA
CAWGDGPVGEQYF
TGTGCCTGGGGGGACGGTCCTGTAGGCGAGCAGTACTTC
>TRBV6-5|NA|TRBJ2-7|NA
CASSYSEAMGAYEQYF
TGTGCCAGCAGTTACTCTGAAGCGATGGGGGCCTACGAGCAGTACTTC
>TRBV6-6|TRBD1|TRBJ2-7|NA
CASSPQGQGAYEQYF
TGTGCCAGCAGTCCCCAAGGACAGGGCGCCTACGAGCAGTACTTC
>TRBV14|NA|TRBJ2-7|NA
CASSHGGSEQYF
TGTGCCAGCAGCCATGGGGGGAGCGAGCAGTACTTC
>TRBV5-6|NA|TRBJ1-5|NA
CASSPGPTSNQPQHF
TGTGCCAGCAGCCCGGGACCGACGAGCAATCAGCCCCAGCATTTT
>TRBV11-2|NA|TRBJ2-2|once
CASSLDNSAATGELFF
TGTGCCAGCAGCTTAGATAATAGCGCGGCCACCGGGGAGCTGTTTTTT
>TRBV5-5|TRBD1|TRBJ1-3|NA
CASSRPGQSSGNTIYF
TGTGCCAGCAGCCGACCGGGACAGAGCTCTGGAAACACCATATATTTT
>TRBV5-1|TRBD1|TRBJ1-5|NA
CASSLQGQGQPQHF
TGCGCCAGCAGCTTGCAGGGACAGGGTCAGCCCCAGCATTTT
>TRBV30|NA|TRBJ1-2|NA
CAWSESVYGYTF
TGTGCCTGGAGCGAATCGGTCTATGGCTACACCTTC
>TRBV6-1|TRBD1|TRBJ1-5|NA
CATRQGLMTQPQHF
TGTGCCACCAGACAGGGGCTAATGACTCAGCCCCAGCATTTT
>TRBV6-6|NA|TRBJ1-2|NA
CASLHFQDGYTF
TGTGCCAGCCTTCACTTTCAGGATGGCTACACCTTC
>TRBV7-2|NA|TRBJ1-4|NA
CASSPQATTNEKLFF
TGTGCCAGCAGCCCACAAGCGACAACTAATGAAAAACTGTTTTTT
>TRBV5-1|NA|TRBJ1-4|once
CASSLDGTYNEKLFF
TGCGCCAGCAGCTTGGACGGGACATACAATGAAAAACTGTTTTTT
>TRBV30|NA|TRBJ1-3|NA
CAWSLSGNTIYF
TGTGCCTGGAGCCTGTCTGGAAACACCATATATTTT
>TRBV11-3|NA|TRBJ2-7|NA
CASSTLGRYLGEQYF
TGTGCCAGCAGCACACTGGGGAGATACCTGGGGGAGCAGTACTTC
>TRBV6-5|TRBD2|TRBJ2-7|NA
CASSYSIGREGYEQYF
TGTGCCAGCAGTTACTCGATAGGGCGGGAGGGATACGAGCAGTACTTC
>TRBV28|NA|TRBJ1-1|NA
CASSQIGGSTTEAFF
TGTGCCAGCAGTCAAATCGGGGGCTCGACCACTGAAGCTTTCTTT
>TRBV14|NA|TRBJ1-2|NA
CASSQVGGSDGYTF
TGTGCCAGCAGCCAAGTTGGAGGGTCCGATGGCTACACCTTC